The 19 T cell receptor beta chains below all came from one sample that was sequenced in a study of metastatic and nonmetastatic thyroid tumors (dated by TCRdb to the early 2020s). Receptor libraries were prepared by PCR. Sequenced on an Illumina HiSeq 4000. The raw public reads went through TCRdb reprocessing: fastp at Q25, MiXCR clone calling, in-frame beta chains kept. For this sample there are 15,000 to 20,000 clones; roughly 12% appear just once. Around 31% of the sample lies in the top ten. No treatment had been received by any patient before thyroid surgery. The sample comprised blood. The receptors originated from a female donor with papillary thyroid cancer or a benign thyroid nodule (not recorded which). Some clones in this sample may be carry-over from other donors' samples.

This clone was seen at least ten times. The rearrangement links TRBV10-3 to TRBJ2-7; TRBD1 matches at 7 bases. The V gene end was trimmed by 6 bases and the J gene end by 2 bases; junction bases not matched to a gene: 4. Per the germline V gene, CDR1 is ENHRY and CDR2 is SYGVKD. This CDR3 contains 13 residues. CDR3 loop: CAIRGDRTYEQYF. The CDR3 DNA follows: TGTGCCATCAGGGGGGACAGAACCTACGAGCAGTACTTC.

This clone has just a few counts. The chain uses TRBV14 and TRBJ2-5; no definite D call. The tail of the sequence fits TRBJ2-1 better, so the J call may be wrong. CDR1 is SGHDN and CDR2 is FVKESK in the germline V gene. The CDR3 has 12 residues. CDR3: CASSLLVTEQFF. CDR3 DNA: TGTGCCAGCAGTCTACTGGTTACTGAGCAGTTCTTC.

There are many counts of this clone. This chain connects TRBV5-1 to TRBJ1-4; 7 bases map to TRBD1. Germline assignment: CDR1 SGHRS and CDR2 YFSETQ. Unmatched junction bases numbered 9, after V lost 3 bases and J lost 7 bases. This CDR3 region has 15 residues. CDR3 in DNA: TGCGCCAGCAGCTCTGACAGGGAGTGGGGTGAAAAACTGTTTTTT. Protein product: CASSSDREWGEKLFF. Based on the CDR3 plus reference TRBV5-1 and TRBJ1-4, the full variable domain is KAGVTQTPRYLIKTRGQQVTLSCSPISGHRSVSWYQQTPGQGLQFLFEYFSETQRNKGNFPGRFSGRQFSNSRSEMNVSTLELGDSALYLCASSSDREWGEKLFFGSGTQLSVL.

This clone was observed a handful of times. This may come from a read error, since a much larger clone is one base off. Other DNA variants within this sample encode the same CDR3. The V gene is TRBV3-1, the J gene TRBJ2-5; D unresolved. Germline V lookup: CDR1 LGHDT, CDR2 YNNKEL (reference sequence). The CDR3 extends over 17 amino acids. The CDR3 loop is CAGSQVQSAPGRKTQYF. Written as DNA, the CDR3 is TGTGCCGGCAGCCAAGTCCAATCAGCCCCAGGTCGGAAGACCCAGTACTTC.

This clone has ten or more counts. The V gene is TRBV5-1, the J gene TRBJ2-3; the D call may be TRBD1 or TRBD2 (5 bases each). The CDR3 consists of 14 residues. Trimming shortened V by 2 bases and J by 6 bases, and 13 bases separated the two germline ends. CDR1 is SGHRS and CDR2 is YFSETQ in the germline V gene. CDR3 nucleotides: TGCGCCAGCAGCTTCCGGGGCGGGCACGATACGCAGTATTTT. This translates into CASSFRGGHDTQYF.

This clone was recorded at least ten times. CDR3 coding DNA: TGTGCCACCAAAGAAAACAATGAGCAGTTCTTC. Translated, it gives CATKENNEQFF. The V gene is TRBV10-3, the J gene TRBJ2-1; D not resolved. The CDR3 loop spans 11 amino acids. Germline CDR1 and CDR2: ENHRY and SYGVKD. V was trimmed by 10 bases and J by 5 bases, leaving 9 bases between them.

In its sample, this clone was seen many times. The chain joins TRBV20-1 to TRBJ2-5; tentatively, D is TRBD1 (6 bases). V was pared by 0 bases and J by 1 base, with 12 bases between. This CDR3 region has 15 residues. In germline, CDR1 is DFQATT, CDR2 SNEGSKA (reference sequence). The CDR3 DNA sequence: TGCAGTGCTAGAGAGTCGGGCAGGGGCCAAGAGACCCAGTACTTC. It codes for CSARESGRGQETQYF.

This clone is medium-sized (0.01 to 0.1%). The J gene is TRBJ1-5, the V gene TRBV6-1; 7 nucleotides align to TRBD1. The ends lost 3 bases at V and 3 bases at J; junction bases unmatched: 2. CDR3 length: 14 residues. The germline CDR1 and CDR2 sequences are MNHNS and SASEGT. The CDR3 protein is CASSETGNNQPQHF. The CDR3, as DNA: TGTGCCAGCAGTGAGACAGGGAACAATCAGCCCCAGCATTTT.

The rearrangement uses TRBV7-2 and TRBJ2-2, with D hard to call. Trimming took off 5 bases at V and 7 bases at J, with 11 bases between the two ends. Germline V gives CDR1 SGHTA, CDR2 FQGNSA. The CDR3 runs to 13 residues. The CDR3 nucleotides read TGTGCCAGCAGCCTCACGTCTAACGGGGAGCTGTTTTTT. It specifies CASSLTSNGELFF. Drawing the rest from reference TRBV7-2 and TRBJ2-2, the complete variable domain is GAGVSQSPSNKVTEKGKDVELRCDPISGHTALYWYRQSLGQGLEFLIYFQGNSAPDKSGLPSDRFSAERTGGSVSTLTIQRTQQEDSAVYLCASSLTSNGELFFGEGSRLTVL.

This clone occurred many times. The V call is TRBV11-1, the J call TRBJ1-1; 7 bases fit TRBD1. Unmatched junction bases numbered 18, after V lost 1 base and J lost 7 bases. Germline lookup yields CDR1 SGHAT and CDR2 FQDESV (reference sequence). This CDR3 has 18 residues. CDR3 coding DNA: TGTGCCAGCAGCTTAGTAGCGTATAGGGTCGACAGGGTAAGTGAAGCTTTCTTT. Translating it yields CASSLVAYRVDRVSEAFF.

There are many counts of this clone. The CDR3, as DNA: TGTGCCAGCAGCCAAGATCAGGGCGCAACTAATGAAAAACTGTTTTTT. This gives the protein CASSQDQGATNEKLFF. The chain combines TRBV4-2 with TRBJ1-4, with a weak D call TRBD1 (5 bases). Trimming left V 0 bases short and J 0 bases short, with 8 bases between. The germline gives CDR1 LGHNA, CDR2 YNFKEQ. The CDR3 is made up of 16 amino acids.

This clone has at least ten counts. At one boundary the junction diverges from the germline segment, which might be a read error. The rearrangement joins TRBV10-3 to TRBJ1-6; D unclear. The CDR3 length is 12 residues. Germline values: CDR1 ENHRY, CDR2 SYGVKD. CDR3 residues: CAVRPGNSPLHF. CDR3 in DNA: TGTGCCGTCAGACCCGGGAATTCACCCCTCCACTTT.

This clone was counted a single time. This chain connects TRBV3-1 to TRBJ2-7, with D possibly being TRBD1 (7 bases). Germline values: CDR1 LGHDT, CDR2 YNNKEL (reference sequence). V gave up 4 bases and J gave up 4 bases, with 17 bases separating them. The CDR3 consists of 15 residues. In DNA, the CDR3 is TGTGCCAGCAGCCCTTTAGGAGGGGGCCTTTACGAGCAGTACTTC. As protein: CASSPLGGGLYEQYF.

In its sample, this clone was seen a few times. V usage is TRBV18 and J usage is TRBJ2-5; 7 nucleotides agree with TRBD1. Germline V gives CDR1 KGHSH, CDR2 LQKENI. Trimming at V came to 3 bases and at J to 2 bases, leaving 6 bases not matched to a gene. The CDR3 totals 15 residues. The CDR3 protein is CASSPANRGQETQYF. In DNA form, the CDR3 reads TGTGCCAGCTCACCGGCGAACAGGGGACAAGAGACCCAGTACTTC.

The table lists this clone with many counts. V usage is TRBV28 and J usage is TRBJ1-4, with TRBD1 matching over 9 bases. The CDR3 is made up of 15 amino acids. Trimming cost V 4 bases and J 4 bases; bases outside gene matches: 4. Germline values: CDR1 MDHEN, CDR2 SYDVKM. The CDR3 protein is CASSSPGQGNEKLFF. The CDR3 DNA reads TGTGCCAGCAGTTCGCCGGGACAGGGTAATGAAAAACTGTTTTTT.

This clone was detected many times. The chain links TRBV2 to TRBJ2-3; no reliable D call. The CDR3 length is 11 residues. CDR1 SNHLY and CDR2 FYNNEI come from the germline V gene. V lost 7 bases, J lost 1 base, and 3 bases lay in between. CDR3 in DNA: TGTGCCAGCATGGGCACAGATACGCAGTATTTT. It yields the protein CASMGTDTQYF.

This clone has a count of ten or more. The rearrangement uses TRBV28 and TRBJ2-1, with D possibly being TRBD2 (5 bases). The CDR3 has 17 residues. Looked up from germline, CDR1 is MDHEN and CDR2 is SYDVKM. V was shortened by 5 bases and J by 4 bases, with 21 bases between the two germline ends. The CDR3 loop is CASSKTGLKNRYNEQFF. The CDR3 nucleotides read TGTGCCAGCAGTAAAACCGGACTGAAAAATCGGTACAATGAGCAGTTCTTC.

As concerns this clone: A much larger clone differs by one base, so this may be a read error. The rearrangement uses TRBV6-4 and TRBJ2-1; D ambiguous. In germline, CDR1 is MRHNA, CDR2 SNTAGT. The CDR3 consists of 14 residues. With 9 bases removed from V and 6 bases from J, the gap between germline ends came to 18 bases. CDR3 sequence (DNA): TGTGCCAGTGCGCCAAGGCACGGAATCAATGAGCAGTTCTTC. Amino acid sequence: CASAPRHGINEQFF.

This clone was detected many times. The chain links TRBV27 to TRBJ1-1; 7 bases line up with TRBD1. This CDR3 contains 13 residues. Germline CDR1 reads MNHEY; CDR2 reads SMNVEV (reference sequence). Trimming cost V 8 bases and J 1 base; bases outside gene matches: 4. The CDR3 protein is CASQTGTNTEAFF. DNA of the CDR3: TGTGCCAGCCAGACAGGGACGAACACTGAAGCTTTCTTT.